These T cell receptor beta chains were read from a single sample in a study of early T cells in non-severe SARS-CoV-2 infection. A single record per CDR3 protein comes from TCRdb applying MiXCR to the 5' RACE reads. The profile shows roughly 20,000 distinct CDR3 sequences, under 6.5% of them singletons. Sequencing input: whole blood. Source of these receptors: an adult who was a healthcare worker with PCR-confirmed SARS-CoV-2 infection or an uninfected control (not recorded which). Each CDR3 is given with its conserved first and last residue.

CDR3	J	V
CTSSLVPETQYF	TRBJ2-5	TRBV7-6
CSGLAPGQGFSYEQYF	TRBJ2-7	TRBV29-1
CASSLVATAFF	TRBJ1-1	TRBV11-2
CASSLTSGADNEQFF	TRBJ2-1	TRBV6-4
CSASGSSYNEQFF	TRBJ2-1	TRBV20-1
CASGGRDSYEQYF	TRBJ2-7	TRBV6-1
CASSLVLATYNEQFF	TRBJ2-1	TRBV5-5
CASNPGRGQPQHF	TRBJ1-5	TRBV12-3/TRBV12-4
CSFDRFEGTDTQYF	TRBJ2-3	TRBV20-1
CASSQMGISSYEQYF	TRBJ2-7	TRBV2
CSADRVNTEAFF	TRBJ1-1	TRBV29-1